This TCR beta chain was found in a study of blood T cell repertoires in COVID-19. Across the whole study: Samples taken during acute and convalescent COVID-19 were collected in the United States, Italy and Spain. Sample material is recorded as cDNA or gDNA derived from T cells, B-cell-depleted T cells, or PBMCs.

Profiled with immunoSEQ multiplex PCR; TCRdb holds only in-frame clones, not every one. The sample has about 280,000 clones; roughly nine tenths are singletons. Self-reported history from a screening survey and questionnaire set each donor's cohort. Sequencing was done on a sample of PBMCs or T cells enriched from blood (not recorded which). The receptor's source is a middle-aged woman who had recovered from COVID-19.

CDR3 DNA sequence: TGTGCCAGCAGCCAAGATTATCGGGACGAGCAGTACTTC. Its protein is CASSQDYRDEQYF. The chain has TRBV3-1 (or the pseudogene TRBV3-2) and TRBJ2-7; D is uncertain. Germline values: CDR1 LGHDT, CDR2 YNNKEL (reference sequence). The CDR3 loop spans 13 amino acids. V was shortened by 0 bases and J by 5 bases, with 8 bases between the two germline ends.